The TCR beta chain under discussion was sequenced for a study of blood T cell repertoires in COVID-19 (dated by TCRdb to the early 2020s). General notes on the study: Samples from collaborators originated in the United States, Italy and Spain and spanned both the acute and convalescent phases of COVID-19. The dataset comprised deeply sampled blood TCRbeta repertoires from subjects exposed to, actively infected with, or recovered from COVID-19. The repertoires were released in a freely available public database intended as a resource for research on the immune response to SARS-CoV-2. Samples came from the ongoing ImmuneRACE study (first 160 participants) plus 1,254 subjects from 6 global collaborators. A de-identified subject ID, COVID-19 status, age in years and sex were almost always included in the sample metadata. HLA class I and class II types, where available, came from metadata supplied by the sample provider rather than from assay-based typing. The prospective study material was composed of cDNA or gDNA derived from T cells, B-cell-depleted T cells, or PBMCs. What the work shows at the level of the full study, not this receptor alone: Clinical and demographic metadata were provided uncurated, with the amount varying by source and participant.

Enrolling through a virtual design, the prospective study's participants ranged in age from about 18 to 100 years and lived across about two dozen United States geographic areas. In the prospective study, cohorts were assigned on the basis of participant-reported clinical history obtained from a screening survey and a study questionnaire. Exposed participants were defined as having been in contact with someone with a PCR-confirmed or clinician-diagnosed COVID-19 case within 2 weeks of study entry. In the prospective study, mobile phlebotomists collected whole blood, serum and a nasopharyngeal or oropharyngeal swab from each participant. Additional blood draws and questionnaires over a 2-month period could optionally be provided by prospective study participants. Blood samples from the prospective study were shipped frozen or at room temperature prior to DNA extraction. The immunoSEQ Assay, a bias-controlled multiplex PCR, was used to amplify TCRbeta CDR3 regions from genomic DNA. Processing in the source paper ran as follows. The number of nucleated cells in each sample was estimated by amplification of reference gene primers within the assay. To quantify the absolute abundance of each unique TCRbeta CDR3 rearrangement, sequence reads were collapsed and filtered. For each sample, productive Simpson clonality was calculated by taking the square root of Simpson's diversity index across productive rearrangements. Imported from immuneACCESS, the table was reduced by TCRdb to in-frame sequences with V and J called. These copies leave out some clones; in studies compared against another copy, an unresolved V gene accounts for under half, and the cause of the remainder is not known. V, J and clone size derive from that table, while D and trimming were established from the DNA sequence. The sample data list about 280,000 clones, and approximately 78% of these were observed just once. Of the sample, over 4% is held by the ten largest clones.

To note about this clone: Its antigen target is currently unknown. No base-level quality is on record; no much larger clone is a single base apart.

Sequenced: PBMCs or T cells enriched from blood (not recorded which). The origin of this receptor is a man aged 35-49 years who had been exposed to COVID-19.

The nucleotide sequence reads TGTGCCAGCAGTGATTTGGGGCTTTCCACCGGGGAGCTGTTTTTT. It specifies CASSDLGLSTGELFF. The sequence joins TRBV2 to TRBJ2-2, with TRBD1 perhaps the D gene, on 5 matching bases. The junction carries 12 bases between V and J, which are trimmed by 3 bases and 4 bases respectively. The CDR3 goes from the cysteine to the phenylalanine over 15 residues. Only the CDR3 DNA stays, 45 bases, in frame from base 1. As encoded in the germline V gene, CDR1 is SNHLY while CDR2 is FYNNEI.